These 15 T cell receptor beta chains were sequenced from one sample in a study of shared clonotypes between healthy human individuals. Some clones are missing from TCRdb's copy, which holds only in-frame ones; the method was immunoSEQ multiplex PCR. Of 2 million or so clones listed, roughly 94% are singletons. Selected positively for CCR7 and CD45RO-negative, naive CD8 cells excluded terminally differentiated effector memory CD45RA+ cells. The sequencing sample was made of naive CD8+ T cells sorted from blood. Receptors originate from a man between 18 and 35 years old in good health.

The V call is TRBV4-1, the J call TRBJ2-1; no clear D. V lost 1 base to trimming and J lost 4 bases, with 5 bases between them. The CDR3 length is 13 residues. Per germline, CDR1 MGHRA and CDR2 YSYEKL. CDR3: CASSQALYNEQFF. In nucleotides, the CDR3 is TGCGCCAGCAGCCAAGCTTTATACAATGAGCAGTTCTTC.

This clone was observed a single time. The chain joins TRBV4-1 to TRBJ2-1, with 13 bases lining up with TRBD2. The CDR3 has 16 residues. The trim removed 4 bases at V and 9 bases at J, leaving 9 bases unmatched. Germline-derived CDR1 and CDR2 are MGHRA and YSYEKL. CDR3 loop: CASSPLGTSGMSEQFF. DNA of the CDR3: TGCGCCAGCAGCCCACTCGGGACTAGCGGGATGAGTGAGCAGTTCTTC.

CDR3 sequence: CASSSGGQGGTEAFF. For the CDR3, the DNA is TGTGCCAGCAGTTCGGGTGGACAGGGAGGGACTGAAGCTTTCTTT. The J gene is TRBJ1-1, the V gene TRBV27, with TRBD1 matching over 8 bases. Per the germline V gene, CDR1 is MNHEY and CDR2 is SMNVEV (reference sequence). The length of the CDR3 is 15 residues. Losses at the gene ends were 4 bases for V and 5 bases for J; bases not matched to a gene: 9.

This chain links TRBV7-8 with TRBJ2-5, with 10 nucleotides matching TRBD2. CDR1 is SGHVS and CDR2 is FQNEAQ in the germline V gene. This CDR3 comprises 15 residues. With V trimmed by 0 bases and J by 5 bases, 3 bases remained unmatched. The CDR3 is CASSLALAGVETQYF. The CDR3, as DNA: TGTGCCAGCAGCTTAGCCCTAGCGGGGGTGGAGACCCAGTACTTC.

The chain recombines TRBV13 with TRBJ1-2, with D perhaps matching TRBD1 (5 bases). The CDR3 covers 14 residues. Trimming cost V 3 bases and J 8 bases, with 16 bases left between them. The V gene's germline CDR1 is PRHDT and CDR2 FYEKMQ (reference sequence). The chain's CDR3 is CASSFGAPGEGYTF. DNA for the CDR3: TGTGCCAGCAGCTTCGGGGCCCCCGGGGAAGGCTACACCTTC.

This rearrangement joins TRBV10-3 to TRBJ2-2, with D possibly TRBD2 on 5 matching bases. Germline V gives CDR1 ENHRY, CDR2 SYGVKD. This CDR3 has 17 residues. The V end lost 0 bases, the J end lost 6 bases, and 17 bases lay between the germline ends. The CDR3 DNA sequence: TGTGCCATCAGTGAGTCAGCGAGGGTCTCCATCGCCGGGGAGCTGTTTTTT. Protein sequence: CAISESARVSIAGELFF.

The genes are TRBV19 and TRBJ2-7; possible D gene TRBD1, 5 bases. Trimming took 6 bases from V and 1 from J, leaving 19 bases between them. Germline V CDR1 and CDR2: LNHDA, SQIVND (reference sequence). The CDR3 covers 16 residues. The CDR3 spells CASSGEKSGHSYEQYF. The CDR3 region has the DNA TGTGCCAGTAGCGGAGAGAAATCCGGACATTCCTACGAGCAGTACTTC.

The gene calls are TRBV11-2 and TRBJ1-1; D remains unclear. V lost 6 bases and J lost 7, with 12 bases in between. Germline loops: CDR1 SGHAT, CDR2 FQNNGV. CDR3 length equals 12 residues. As DNA, the CDR3 is TGTGCCAGCAGTCCAGGCGTAGGTGAAGCTTTCTTT. Translation: CASSPGVGEAFF.

V gene TRBV6-6 combines with J gene TRBJ2-2; unclear D gene. This CDR3 has 16 residues. Germline V gene lookup returns CDR1 MNHNY and CDR2 SVGAGI (reference sequence). Trimming stripped 2 bases from V and 3 bases from J, with 13 bases between. CDR3 protein: CASSYPGPGYTGELFF. CDR3 DNA: TGTGCCAGCAGTTACCCTGGACCGGGTTACACCGGGGAGCTGTTTTTT.

The V gene is TRBV6-5, the J gene TRBJ2-7, with D possibly matching TRBD1 (6 bases). The germline CDR1 and CDR2 sequences are MNHEY and SVGAGI. This CDR3 region has 13 residues. The germline V and J ends were trimmed by 2 bases and 8 bases, with 13 bases remaining between them. The CDR3 sequence: CASSYASGQQQYF. The CDR3 coding sequence is TGTGCCAGCAGTTACGCCTCCGGACAGCAGCAGTACTTC.

The J gene is TRBJ2-1, the V gene TRBV13, with 12 bases aligning to TRBD2. The CDR3 contains 19 residues. V lost 3 bases, J lost 0 bases, and 9 bases stayed unmatched. The germline V gene has CDR1 PRHDT and CDR2 FYEKMQ (reference sequence). The DNA of the CDR3 is TGTGCCAGCAGCTTCAGACTAGCGGGGGCAAAGAGCTCCTACAATGAGCAGTTCTTC. Amino acid sequence: CASSFRLAGAKSSYNEQFF.

This chain joins TRBV14 and TRBJ2-1; D uncertain. This CDR3 has 14 amino acids. Per germline, CDR1 SGHDN and CDR2 FVKESK. V was cut by 1 base and J by 5 bases, with 9 bases left in between. CDR3 sequence (DNA): TGTGCCAGCAGCCAAGTATTGGCAAACAATGAGCAGTTCTTC. This sequence encodes CASSQVLANNEQFF.

About this clone itself: In the same sample, other DNA sequences code for this CDR3. This chain joins TRBV27 and TRBJ2-7; 8 nucleotides align to TRBD2. In germline, CDR1 is MNHEY, CDR2 SMNVEV (reference sequence). The V and J ends lost 0 bases and 0 bases, in that order; junction bases with no gene match: 4. The CDR3 has 16 amino acids. The CDR3 nucleotides are TGTGCCAGCAGTTTATCACCGGGGACTAGCTCCTACGAGCAGTACTTC. Amino acid sequence: CASSLSPGTSSYEQYF.

This chain joins TRBV11-2 and TRBJ2-1, with D uncertain. The length of the CDR3 is 12 residues. CDR1 is SGHAT and CDR2 is FQNNGV in the germline V gene. V was shortened by 5 bases and J by 8 bases, with 10 bases between the two germline ends. The CDR3 region has the DNA TGTGCCAGCAGCCCACCGCATGATGAGCAGTTCTTC. Translating gives CASSPPHDEQFF.

This chain joins TRBV7-9 and TRBJ2-7, with unresolved D. CDR1 and CDR2 from the germline V gene are SEHNR and FQNEAQ (reference sequence). The V and J ends lost 5 bases and 4 bases respectively, with 9 bases between them. The CDR3 extends over 12 amino acids. The CDR3 here is CASSAYGYEQYF. The CDR3 region has the DNA TGTGCCAGCAGCGCCTATGGGTACGAGCAGTACTTC.